This is a list of T cell receptor beta chains from one sample in a study of T cell changes during pregnancy in multiple sclerosis. Repertoires were generated with immunoSEQ multiplex PCR, while TCRdb's copy carries only in-frame clones and drops some. The table includes about 40,000 clones, approximately 90% detected once. This specimen was CD4+ T cells from peripheral blood mononuclear cells, taken in the third trimester of pregnancy. The receptors originated from a female donor with multiple sclerosis, enrolled in a pregnancy study. Both conserved end residues are part of each CDR3. Each record gives: D gene, J gene, V gene, clone size, CDR3 protein, CDR3 DNA. D genes are given only for firm matches. Some rows have no size entry. The others give once, few or many, or a class for an expanded clone.

D gene: NA
J gene: TRBJ1-4
V gene: TRBV11-1
clone size: once
CDR3 protein: CASSLGQVLNEKLFF
CDR3 DNA: TGTGCCAGCAGCTTAGGGCAGGTTCTAAATGAAAAACTGTTTTTT

D gene: TRBD1
J gene: TRBJ2-7
V gene: TRBV6-5
clone size: NA
CDR3 protein: CASSPFDREWNEQYF
CDR3 DNA: TGTGCCAGCAGCCCCTTTGACAGGGAGTGGAACGAGCAGTACTTC

D gene: TRBD1
J gene: TRBJ2-1
V gene: TRBV6-1
clone size: NA
CDR3 protein: CASSEVGTGGNEQFF
CDR3 DNA: TGTGCCAGCAGTGAAGTAGGGACAGGGGGCAATGAGCAGTTCTTC

D gene: TRBD2
J gene: TRBJ2-7
V gene: TRBV5-4
clone size: NA
CDR3 protein: CASSLESGKAYEQYF
CDR3 DNA: TGTGCCAGCAGCTTGGAAAGCGGGAAAGCCTACGAGCAGTACTTC

D gene: NA
J gene: TRBJ1-3
V gene: TRBV15
clone size: NA
CDR3 protein: CATSRVRFSGNTIYF
CDR3 DNA: TGTGCCACCAGCAGAGTCAGGTTCTCTGGAAACACCATATATTTT

D gene: NA
J gene: TRBJ1-1
V gene: TRBV28
clone size: NA
CDR3 protein: CASQPSGEGTEAFF
CDR3 DNA: TGTGCCAGTCAGCCTTCGGGGGAAGGCACTGAAGCTTTCTTT

D gene: TRBD1
J gene: TRBJ1-2
V gene: TRBV7-2
clone size: NA
CDR3 protein: CASSMDRGTYGYTF
CDR3 DNA: TGTGCCAGCAGCATGGACAGGGGAACCTATGGCTACACCTTC

D gene: TRBD1
J gene: TRBJ1-1
V gene: TRBV11-2
clone size: once
CDR3 protein: CASSSRTGGVEAFF
CDR3 DNA: TGTGCCAGCAGCTCCCGAACAGGGGGCGTAGAAGCTTTCTTT

D gene: NA
J gene: TRBJ2-1
V gene: TRBV7-3
clone size: NA
CDR3 protein: CASSTASGFHNEQFF
CDR3 DNA: TGTGCCAGCAGCACCGCTAGTGGGTTCCACAATGAGCAGTTCTTC

D gene: TRBD1
J gene: TRBJ1-1
V gene: TRBV28
clone size: NA
CDR3 protein: CASTKTGATGEAFF
CDR3 DNA: TGTGCCAGCACCAAGACAGGGGCCACGGGTGAAGCTTTCTTT

D gene: TRBD2
J gene: TRBJ2-7
V gene: TRBV11-2
clone size: NA
CDR3 protein: CASSSSGLAGATSYEQYF
CDR3 DNA: TGTGCCAGCAGTAGTAGCGGGCTAGCGGGAGCTACATCCTACGAGCAGTACTTC

D gene: TRBD1
J gene: TRBJ1-1
V gene: TRBV19
clone size: NA
CDR3 protein: CASSLRTGEAFF
CDR3 DNA: TGTGCCAGTAGTTTACGGACAGGTGAAGCTTTCTTT

D gene: TRBD1
J gene: TRBJ2-1
V gene: TRBV11-2
clone size: NA
CDR3 protein: CASSKHRGSNEQFF
CDR3 DNA: TGTGCCAGCAGCAAACACAGGGGGTCGAATGAGCAGTTCTTC

D gene: NA
J gene: TRBJ1-2
V gene: TRBV6-6
clone size: NA
CDR3 protein: CASSTRREAYYGYTF
CDR3 DNA: TGTGCCAGCAGTACCCGGCGGGAAGCTTACTATGGCTACACCTTC

D gene: TRBD1
J gene: TRBJ1-3
V gene: TRBV7-6
clone size: NA
CDR3 protein: CASSVDRGAGNTIYF
CDR3 DNA: TGTGCCAGCAGCGTGGACAGGGGGGCGGGAAACACCATATATTTT

D gene: NA
J gene: TRBJ2-2
V gene: TRBV5-1
clone size: NA
CDR3 protein: CASSYGLAVNTGELFF
CDR3 DNA: TGCGCCAGCAGCTATGGACTGGCGGTGAACACCGGGGAGCTGTTTTTT

D gene: TRBD2
J gene: TRBJ2-5
V gene: TRBV11-2
clone size: few
CDR3 protein: CASSLGFLASGRGQETQYF
CDR3 DNA: TGTGCCAGCAGCTTAGGGTTTCTGGCTAGCGGGAGGGGACAAGAGACCCAGTACTTC

D gene: TRBD2
J gene: TRBJ2-7
V gene: TRBV6-1
clone size: NA
CDR3 protein: CASSYLTSVYEQYF
CDR3 DNA: TGTGCCAGCAGTTATCTGACTAGCGTCTATGAGCAGTACTTC

D gene: NA
J gene: TRBJ1-1
V gene: TRBV4-1
clone size: NA
CDR3 protein: CASSQDETAFSSTEAFF
CDR3 DNA: TGCGCCAGCAGCCAAGATGAGACAGCTTTTTCTAGCACTGAAGCTTTCTTT

D gene: TRBD2
J gene: TRBJ2-1
V gene: TRBV19
clone size: NA
CDR3 protein: CASSIIGLAVPGRYNEQFF
CDR3 DNA: TGTGCCAGTAGTATAATAGGACTAGCGGTCCCCGGAAGATACAATGAGCAGTTCTTC

D gene: NA
J gene: TRBJ1-1
V gene: TRBV5-1
clone size: NA
CDR3 protein: CASSLEGLGTEAFF
CDR3 DNA: TGCGCCAGCAGCTTGGAGGGACTTGGCACTGAAGCTTTCTTT

D gene: TRBD2
J gene: TRBJ2-1
V gene: TRBV19
clone size: NA
CDR3 protein: CASSVGGSTQGEQFF
CDR3 DNA: TGTGCCTCCTCCGTGGGAGGGTCTACCCAGGGTGAGCAGTTCTTC

D gene: TRBD1
J gene: TRBJ2-7
V gene: TRBV29-1
clone size: NA
CDR3 protein: CSAVTGTFEQYF
CDR3 DNA: TGCAGCGCTGTGACAGGGACCTTCGAGCAGTACTTC

D gene: NA
J gene: TRBJ2-2
V gene: TRBV7-2
clone size: once
CDR3 protein: CASSYRGGSNTGELFF
CDR3 DNA: TGTGCCAGCAGCTACAGAGGGGGTTCGAACACCGGGGAGCTGTTTTTT

D gene: TRBD1
J gene: TRBJ2-7
V gene: TRBV4-1
clone size: NA
CDR3 protein: CASSQGGITDRGYEQYF
CDR3 DNA: TGCGCCAGCAGCCAAGGAGGGATTACGGACAGGGGCTACGAGCAGTACTTC

D gene: TRBD2
J gene: TRBJ2-3
V gene: TRBV9
clone size: once
CDR3 protein: CASSVVASGRTSTDTQYF
CDR3 DNA: TGTGCCAGCAGCGTAGTGGCTAGCGGGAGGACTAGCACAGATACGCAGTATTTT

D gene: TRBD1
J gene: TRBJ1-1
V gene: TRBV5-4
clone size: NA
CDR3 protein: CASSHSGGVLSEAFF
CDR3 DNA: TGTGCCAGCAGCCACTCAGGGGGCGTCCTGAGTGAAGCTTTCTTT

D gene: NA
J gene: TRBJ2-2
V gene: TRBV5-1
clone size: NA
CDR3 protein: CASSNLSISANTGELFF
CDR3 DNA: TGCGCCAGCAGCAACCTTAGTATCAGCGCGAACACCGGGGAGCTGTTTTTT

D gene: TRBD2
J gene: TRBJ2-1
V gene: TRBV7-2
clone size: NA
CDR3 protein: CASSLGWTSGKIGNEQFF
CDR3 DNA: TGTGCCAGCAGCTTAGGGTGGACTAGCGGGAAGATTGGTAATGAGCAGTTCTTC

D gene: TRBD1
J gene: TRBJ2-6
V gene: TRBV27
clone size: NA
CDR3 protein: CATKRQGLSGANVLTF
CDR3 DNA: TGTGCCACCAAGAGACAGGGCCTTTCTGGGGCCAACGTCCTGACTTTC

D gene: TRBD2
J gene: TRBJ2-2
V gene: TRBV5-1
clone size: NA
CDR3 protein: CASSSSGTSGANTGELFF
CDR3 DNA: TGCGCCAGCAGCTCCTCCGGGACTAGCGGGGCTAACACCGGGGAGCTGTTTTTT

D gene: NA
J gene: TRBJ2-3
V gene: TRBV11-2
clone size: NA
CDR3 protein: CASSKTPGLGTDTQYF
CDR3 DNA: TGTGCCAGCAGCAAAACTCCGGGACTTGGCACAGATACGCAGTATTTT

D gene: TRBD1
J gene: TRBJ1-1
V gene: TRBV5-5
clone size: NA
CDR3 protein: CASSFSGQGDTEAFF
CDR3 DNA: TGTGCCAGCAGCTTTTCGGGACAGGGGGACACTGAAGCTTTCTTT

D gene: TRBD1
J gene: TRBJ2-7
V gene: TRBV5-4
clone size: NA
CDR3 protein: CASSSTGTVPREQYF
CDR3 DNA: TGTGCCAGCAGCTCGACAGGGACAGTCCCTCGGGAGCAGTACTTC

D gene: TRBD1
J gene: TRBJ1-6
V gene: TRBV6-6
clone size: NA
CDR3 protein: CASRTGSSSPLHF
CDR3 DNA: TGTGCCAGCAGGACAGGGTCCAGTTCACCCCTCCACTTT

D gene: NA
J gene: TRBJ1-2
V gene: TRBV30
clone size: NA
CDR3 protein: CAWSREGLLYGYTF
CDR3 DNA: TGTGCCTGGAGTAGGGAAGGACTCCTCTATGGCTACACCTTC

D gene: NA
J gene: TRBJ2-7
V gene: TRBV19
clone size: NA
CDR3 protein: CASSPGSSYEQYF
CDR3 DNA: TGTGCCAGTAGTCCCGGGTCCTCCTACGAGCAGTACTTC

D gene: TRBD1
J gene: TRBJ1-2
V gene: TRBV10-3
clone size: NA
CDR3 protein: CAISGTGYGYTF
CDR3 DNA: TGTGCCATCAGTGGGACAGGCTATGGCTACACCTTC

D gene: TRBD2
J gene: TRBJ2-2
V gene: TRBV18
clone size: NA
CDR3 protein: CASSPLVLTGGGELFF
CDR3 DNA: TGTGCCAGCTCACCACTTGTCTTGACGGGAGGCGGGGAGCTGTTTTTT

D gene: NA
J gene: TRBJ1-4
V gene: TRBV9
clone size: once
CDR3 protein: CASSVDPGGRGEKLFF
CDR3 DNA: TGTGCCAGCAGCGTCGACCCCGGTGGGAGGGGGGAAAAACTGTTTTTT

D gene: TRBD1
J gene: TRBJ1-3
V gene: TRBV18
clone size: NA
CDR3 protein: CASSQAGQVAFSGNTIYF
CDR3 DNA: TGTGCCAGCTCCCAAGCGGGACAGGTGGCTTTCTCTGGAAACACCATATATTTT

D gene: NA
J gene: TRBJ1-1
V gene: TRBV14
clone size: NA
CDR3 protein: CASSQVGGGVRENTEAFF
CDR3 DNA: TGTGCCAGCAGCCAAGTGGGGGGGGGCGTTAGGGAGAACACTGAAGCTTTCTTT

D gene: TRBD1
J gene: TRBJ2-7
V gene: TRBV30
clone size: once
CDR3 protein: CAWRGTGGFRQYF
CDR3 DNA: TGTGCCTGGAGAGGGACAGGGGGCTTTCGGCAGTACTTC

D gene: TRBD1
J gene: TRBJ1-5
V gene: TRBV6-1
clone size: NA
CDR3 protein: CASSDRGQVNQPQHF
CDR3 DNA: TGTGCCAGCAGTGATCGTGGACAGGTCAATCAGCCCCAGCATTTT

D gene: NA
J gene: TRBJ1-4
V gene: TRBV7-2
clone size: NA
CDR3 protein: CASSLEGGSNEKLFF
CDR3 DNA: TGTGCCAGCAGCTTAGAGGGAGGGTCCAATGAAAAACTGTTTTTT

D gene: TRBD1
J gene: TRBJ2-7
V gene: TRBV5-6
clone size: once
CDR3 protein: CASSFLRDRVRKQYF
CDR3 DNA: TGTGCCAGCAGCTTCCTCCGGGACAGGGTAAGAAAGCAGTACTTC

D gene: NA
J gene: TRBJ2-7
V gene: TRBV27
clone size: NA
CDR3 protein: CASSYGRHYEQYF
CDR3 DNA: TGTGCCAGCAGTTACGGCAGACACTACGAGCAGTACTTC

D gene: NA
J gene: TRBJ2-1
V gene: TRBV21-1
clone size: NA
CDR3 protein: CASRTGSRQGAGDEQFF
CDR3 DNA: TGTGCCAGCAGAACGGGGTCTAGACAGGGGGCGGGAGATGAGCAGTTCTTC

D gene: NA
J gene: TRBJ1-4
V gene: TRBV30
clone size: NA
CDR3 protein: CAWSMGREEKLFF
CDR3 DNA: TGTGCCTGGAGTATGGGGAGGGAAGAAAAACTGTTTTTT

D gene: TRBD1
J gene: TRBJ1-1
V gene: TRBV6-6
clone size: NA
CDR3 protein: CASSSGTGRFTEAFF
CDR3 DNA: TGTGCCAGCAGCTCCGGGACAGGGCGGTTTACTGAAGCTTTCTTT

D gene: TRBD2
J gene: TRBJ2-7
V gene: TRBV6-5
clone size: NA
CDR3 protein: CASSYTTSGGYEQYF
CDR3 DNA: TGTGCCAGCAGTTACACGACTAGCGGGGGGTACGAGCAGTACTTC

D gene: TRBD1
J gene: TRBJ1-2
V gene: TRBV5-1
clone size: NA
CDR3 protein: CASSRGPNYGYTF
CDR3 DNA: TGCGCCAGCAGCAGGGGGCCTAACTATGGCTACACCTTC

D gene: NA
J gene: TRBJ2-7
V gene: TRBV6-1
clone size: NA
CDR3 protein: CASSEEGPRYEQYF
CDR3 DNA: TGTGCCAGCAGTGAAGAGGGGCCCCGGTACGAGCAGTACTTC

D gene: NA
J gene: TRBJ2-1
V gene: TRBV27
clone size: once
CDR3 protein: CASSREARYNEQFF
CDR3 DNA: TGTGCCAGCAGTCGAGAGGCCCGATACAATGAGCAGTTCTTC

D gene: NA
J gene: TRBJ1-4
V gene: TRBV18
clone size: NA
CDR3 protein: CASSSQGRSEKLFF
CDR3 DNA: TGTGCCAGCTCATCCCAGGGAAGAAGTGAAAAACTGTTTTTT

D gene: NA
J gene: TRBJ2-4
V gene: TRBV27
clone size: NA
CDR3 protein: CASSFSGAKNIQYF
CDR3 DNA: TGTGCCAGCAGTTTCTCGGGAGCCAAAAACATTCAGTACTTC

D gene: TRBD2
J gene: TRBJ2-1
V gene: TRBV9
clone size: NA
CDR3 protein: CASSGAGGPSNEQFF
CDR3 DNA: TGTGCCAGCAGCGGAGCGGGAGGGCCCTCCAATGAGCAGTTCTTC

D gene: NA
J gene: TRBJ1-1
V gene: TRBV11-3
clone size: NA
CDR3 protein: CASSLGRNTEAFF
CDR3 DNA: TGTGCCAGCAGCTTAGGTAGGAACACTGAAGCTTTCTTT

D gene: NA
J gene: TRBJ1-5
V gene: TRBV10-3
clone size: NA
CDR3 protein: CAISDGQSSQPQHF
CDR3 DNA: TGTGCCATCAGTGACGGACAATCGAGTCAGCCCCAGCATTTT